This TCR beta chain stems from a study of identical twins. Study outcomes and limitations: The study found weaker excess twin sharing in beta out-of-frame sequences. Out-of-frame sharing of TCR alpha in monozygotic twins was underestimated by models.

As concerns this clonotype: Its antigen is still unknown.

CDR1 and CDR2 from the germline V gene are LGHNA and YNFKEQ. This CDR3 is 15 amino acids long. V was clipped by 0 bases and J by 0 bases, with 9 bases between them. A universal primer site came from template switching; cDNA carried unique molecular identifiers. TCRdb ran MiXCR on the 5' RACE reads and lists one entry per CDR3 protein. This sample carries 350,000 to 450,000 distinct CDR3 sequences, less than 20% of them seen once, and the ten largest clones take about 12%. The genes are TRBV4-2 and TRBJ2-7; D is ambiguous. The clonotype was recovered from a man in his forties or fifties in good health. Material: naive T cells sorted from blood. DNA of the CDR3: TGTGCCAGCAGCCAAGATCCAGGTAGCTCCTACGAGCAGTACTTC. It yields the protein CASSQDPGSSYEQYF.